The present T cell receptor (beta chain) was sequenced within a study of a mutant IDH1 vaccine in newly diagnosed glioma. Study-level background: The first vaccination came 4-6 weeks after radiotherapy alone, or with temozolomide cycles. Previous treatment comprised radiotherapy, temozolomide, or both, mostly both. The study held visit V12 at week 35 and visit V13 at week 47.

This clone was seen just once. Its antigen is still unknown. Time point: week 47, end of study. Topical imiquimod accompanied each vaccine dose, which consisted of 300 ug of mutant IDH1 20-mer peptide. Weeks 1, 3, 5, 7, 11, 15, 19 and 23 were when patients received their eight vaccinations. Profiling relied on immunoSEQ multiplex PCR, and the TCRdb table lists in-frame clones only, not all of them. The sample contains approximately 37,000 clones, 82% of which appear only once. V was clipped by 8 bases and J by 5 bases, with 12 bases between them. The CDR3 is 12 residues long. The germline V gene encodes CDR1 SNHLY and CDR2 FYNNEI.

Material: PBMCs, obtained from a glioma patient whose treatment included an IDH1 peptide vaccine. The TCR originated in a man aged 18 to 30 with glioma. Some clones in this sample may be carry-over from other donors' samples. V and J are TRBV2 and TRBJ1-2, with D uncertain. Here the CDR3 reads CASRGFGYGYTF. As DNA, the CDR3 is TGTGCCAGCCGGGGTTTTGGGTATGGCTACACCTTC.